This T cell receptor (beta chain) originates from a study of blood T cell repertoires in COVID-19. V shed 4 bases and J 2 bases; nucleotides not matched to a gene: 8. Germline CDR1 reads MNHNY; CDR2 reads SVGAGI (reference sequence). The CDR3 extends over 15 amino acids. The sample holds one count of this clone. Sequencing used immunoSEQ multiplex PCR; TCRdb keeps in-frame clones, though not all of them. The sample includes approximately 250,000 clones, over 65% seen only once; the top ten take around 4.5%. The J gene is TRBJ2-7, the V gene TRBV6-6; 7 bases are a match to TRBD1. Material for sequencing was peripheral blood. This TCR derives from a man aged 60 to 75 who had recovered from COVID-19. The chain's CDR3 is CASSLSGTATYEQYF. The DNA of the CDR3 is TGTGCCAGCAGTTTGTCCGGGACAGCTACCTACGAGCAGTACTTC.